This T cell receptor beta chain was observed in a study of OX40 agonist ivuxolimab in advanced cancers. On the study more broadly: Participants, 75% to 90% male, averaged about 56 years of age, ranging from roughly 20 to 80. Study-wide findings and caveats: More expanded clones were seen, on average, in CD8+ T cells than in CD4+.

This CDR3 region has 12 residues. Germline V lookup: CDR1 SEHNR, CDR2 FQNEAQ (reference sequence). Anyone with autoimmune disease history or systemic immunosuppression was excluded. Here immunoSEQ multiplex PCR was the method, and the copy in TCRdb shows in-frame clones only, minus some. The table shows more than 65,000 clones, with roughly 77% occurring only once. Worth noting for this clone: The target antigen is unknown. At one of its ends the junction is not consistent with the germline gene, which may arise from a read error.

Sequenced here: CD4+ or CD8+ T cells sorted from blood, sampled in a trial of the OX40 agonist ivuxolimab. This TCR derives from an adult with an advanced solid tumor such as melanoma, head and neck, liver or kidney cancer. This rearrangement joins TRBV7-9 to TRBJ2-7; 10 nucleotides match TRBD1. The CDR3 sequence: CASSTPTGTGVF. The CDR3 bases are TGTGCCAGCAGCACCCCGACCGGGACAGGGGTCTTC. Supplemented by reference TRBV7-9 and TRBJ2-7, the full variable domain reads DTGVSQNPRHKITKRGQNVTFRCDPISEHNRLYWYRQTLGQGPEFLTYFQNEAQLEKSRLLSDRFSAERPKGSFSTLEIQRTEQGDSAMYLCASSTPTGTGVFGPGTRLTVT.